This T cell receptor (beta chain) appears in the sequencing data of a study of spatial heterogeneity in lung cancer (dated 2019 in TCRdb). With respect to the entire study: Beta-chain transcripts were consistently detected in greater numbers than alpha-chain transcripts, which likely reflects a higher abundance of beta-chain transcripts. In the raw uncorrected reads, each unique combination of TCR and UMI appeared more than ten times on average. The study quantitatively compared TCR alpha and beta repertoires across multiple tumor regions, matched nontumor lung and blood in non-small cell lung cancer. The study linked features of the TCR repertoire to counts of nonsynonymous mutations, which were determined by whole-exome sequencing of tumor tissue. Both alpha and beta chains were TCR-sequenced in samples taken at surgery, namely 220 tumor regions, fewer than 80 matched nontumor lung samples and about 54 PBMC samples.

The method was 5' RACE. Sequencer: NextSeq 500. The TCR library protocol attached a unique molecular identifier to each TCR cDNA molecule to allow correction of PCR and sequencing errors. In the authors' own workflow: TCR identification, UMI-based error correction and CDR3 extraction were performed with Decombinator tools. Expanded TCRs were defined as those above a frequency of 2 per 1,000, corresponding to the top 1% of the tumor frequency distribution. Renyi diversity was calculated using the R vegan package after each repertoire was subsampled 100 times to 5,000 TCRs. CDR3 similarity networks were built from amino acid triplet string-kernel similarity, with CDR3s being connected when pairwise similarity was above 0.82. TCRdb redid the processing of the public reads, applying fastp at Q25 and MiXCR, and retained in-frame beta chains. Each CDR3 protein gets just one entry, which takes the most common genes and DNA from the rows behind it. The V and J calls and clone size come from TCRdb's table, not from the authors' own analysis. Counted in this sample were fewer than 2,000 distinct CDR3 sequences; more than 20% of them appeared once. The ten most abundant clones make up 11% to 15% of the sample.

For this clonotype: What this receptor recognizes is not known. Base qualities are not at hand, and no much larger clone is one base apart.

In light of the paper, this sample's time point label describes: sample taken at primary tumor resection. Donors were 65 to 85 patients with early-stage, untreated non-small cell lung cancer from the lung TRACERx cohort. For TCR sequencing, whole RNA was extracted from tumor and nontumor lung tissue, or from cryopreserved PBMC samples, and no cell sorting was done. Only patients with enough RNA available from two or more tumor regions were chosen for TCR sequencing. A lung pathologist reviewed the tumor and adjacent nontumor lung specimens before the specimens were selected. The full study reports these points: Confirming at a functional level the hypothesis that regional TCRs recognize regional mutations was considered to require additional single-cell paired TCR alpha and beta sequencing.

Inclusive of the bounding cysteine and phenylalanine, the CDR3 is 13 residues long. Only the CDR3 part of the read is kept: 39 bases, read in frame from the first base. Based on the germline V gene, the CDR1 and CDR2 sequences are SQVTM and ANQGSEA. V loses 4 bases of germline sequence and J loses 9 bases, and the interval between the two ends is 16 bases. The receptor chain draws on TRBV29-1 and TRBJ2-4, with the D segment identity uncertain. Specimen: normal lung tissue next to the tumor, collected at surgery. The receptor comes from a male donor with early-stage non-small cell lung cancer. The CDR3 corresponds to CSVGDAPSGIQYF. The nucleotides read TGCAGCGTTGGTGACGCACCGTCGGGCATTCAGTACTTC. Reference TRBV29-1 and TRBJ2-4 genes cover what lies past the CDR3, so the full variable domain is SAVISQKPSRDICQRGTSLTIQCQVDSQVTMMFWYRQQPGQSLTLIATANQGSEATYESGFVIDKFPISRPNLTFSTLTVSNMSPEDSSIYLCSVGDAPSGIQYFGAGTRLSVL.